These 28 T cell receptor beta chains were sequenced from one sample in a study of T cells in Graves' hyperthyroidism and ophthalmopathy. From RNA transcripts, TCR beta CDR3 regions were amplified. When the TCR CDR3 underwent first-round RT-PCR, the HTBI primer set was used. MiXCR, applied by TCRdb to the multiplex PCR reads, yields one record per CDR3 protein. The sample comprises roughly 650,000 distinct CDR3 sequences, roughly 16% of which are singletons, and less than 3.5% rests with the top ten. Specimen: blood. These receptors originate from a woman between 40 and 55 years old with Graves' ophthalmopathy.

This clonotype was found many times. V and J are TRBV29-1 and TRBJ2-1, with D perhaps assigned TRBD1 or TRBD2 (6 bases each). This CDR3 spans 14 amino acids. CDR1 SQVTM and CDR2 ANQGSEA come from the germline V gene. The ends were cut back, 3 bases at V and 7 bases at J, with 16 bases in the middle. Here the CDR3 reads CSVDIRGPANEQFF. The CDR3 DNA sequence: TGCAGCGTTGATATACGGGGGCCGGCGAATGAGCAGTTCTTC.

The rearrangement uses TRBV4-1 and TRBJ2-7, with D maybe TRBD2 (6 bases). CDR1 is MGHRA and CDR2 is YSYEKL in the germline V gene. This CDR3 is 17 amino acids long. V lost 1 base and J lost 5, with 21 bases in between. This CDR3 reads CASSQAHGGLMMDEQYF. Written as DNA, the CDR3 is TGCGCCAGCAGCCAAGCGCATGGAGGGTTAATGATGGACGAGCAGTACTTC.

This clonotype has just a few counts. The gene calls are TRBV6-1 and TRBJ2-3; TRBD1 matches 10 bases. The trim removed 6 bases at V and 2 bases at J, leaving 2 bases unmatched. Germline values: CDR1 MNHNS, CDR2 SASEGT. The CDR3 is 14 amino acids. The CDR3 region is CASSGTGVTDTQYF. The CDR3 DNA sequence: TGTGCCAGCAGCGGGACAGGGGTCACAGATACGCAGTATTTT.

The V and J genes are TRBV5-1 and TRBJ2-7; 7 bases agree with TRBD2. The CDR3 covers 14 residues. Per the germline V gene, CDR1 is SGHRS and CDR2 is YFSETQ. Trimming removed 4 bases from V and 0 bases from J; junction bases left unmatched: 4. The CDR3 bases are TGCGCCAGCAGCCGCGCGGGGGACTCCTACGAGCAGTACTTC. Amino acids: CASSRAGDSYEQYF.

The V gene is TRBV7-8, the J gene TRBJ2-1, with 8 bases aligning to TRBD2. Trimming cost V 5 bases and J 7 bases; bases outside gene matches: 7. There are 14 residues in the CDR3. The germline CDR1 and CDR2 sequences are SGHVS and FQNEAQ. This CDR3 is CASSPGLGANEQFF. Here the CDR3 DNA reads TGTGCCAGCAGCCCGGGACTAGGGGCGAATGAGCAGTTCTTC.

The gene calls are TRBV6-1 and TRBJ1-1, with 7 bases aligning to TRBD1. With V trimmed by 7 bases and J by 1 base, 9 bases remained unmatched. CDR1 is MNHNS, CDR2 SASEGT, per germline. This CDR3 has 15 amino acids. The CDR3 DNA is TGTGCCAGCAAAGTACAGGGGAATTCGAACACTGAAGCTTTCTTT. Its protein is CASKVQGNSNTEAFF.

This clonotype has ten or more counts. CDR3 DNA: TGTGCCAGCAGAAAAGGCAACCCGACTGCGAACACTGAAGCTTTCTTT. Translation gives CASRKGNPTANTEAFF. The chain employs TRBV2 and TRBJ1-1; no definite D call. V was shortened by 6 bases and J by 1 base, with 18 bases between the two germline ends. The V gene's germline CDR1 is SNHLY and CDR2 FYNNEI. The CDR3 covers 16 residues.

This clonotype occurred many times. This chain links TRBV28 with TRBJ1-1; maybe TRBD1 (6 bases). The CDR3 runs to 13 residues. V lost 4 bases to trimming and J lost 5 bases, with 11 bases between them. From germline, CDR1 is MDHEN and CDR2 SYDVKM. CDR3 nucleotides: TGTGCCAGCAGTTCCGGGACATGGACTGAAGCTTTCTTT. It is translated as CASSSGTWTEAFF.

In this sample, this clonotype turned up many times. V usage is TRBV2 and J usage is TRBJ1-2; D call uncertain. Germline CDR1 reads SNHLY; CDR2 reads FYNNEI. V was shortened by 3 bases and J by 3 bases, with 8 bases between the two germline ends. This CDR3 has 13 amino acids. The CDR3, as DNA: TGTGCCAGCAGTGACTTCAGAGACTATGGCTACACCTTC. Protein product: CASSDFRDYGYTF.

The genes are TRBV20-1 and TRBJ1-1, with 7 nucleotides matching TRBD1. CDR3 size: 13 residues. Germline lookup yields CDR1 DFQATT and CDR2 SNEGSKA (reference sequence). Germline trimming cut 5 bases from V and 4 bases from J; bases unmatched to any gene: 7. The CDR3, as DNA: TGCAGTGCTCCCCAGGGGGTGGGCACTGAAGCTTTCTTT. It codes for CSAPQGVGTEAFF.

This clonotype was detected only a few times. This sequence joins TRBV5-6 and TRBJ2-7; maybe TRBD2 (5 bases). CDR1 and CDR2 (germline): SGHDT, YYEEEE. The CDR3 contains 15 residues. Between the trimmed V and J ends, which lost 5 bases and 2 bases, there was a span of 17 bases. The CDR3 sequence is CASSFLERSTYEQYF. The CDR3 region has the DNA TGTGCCAGCAGTTTTTTGGAGCGGAGTACCTACGAGCAGTACTTC.

This clonotype was recorded a few times. The chain has TRBV10-3 and TRBJ2-3; 7 bases are shared with TRBD2. The CDR3 extends over 17 amino acids. Trimming at V came to 7 bases and at J to 2 bases, leaving 15 bases not matched to a gene. Per the germline V gene, CDR1 is ENHRY and CDR2 is SYGVKD. The CDR3 region has the DNA TGTGCCATCAACCGGGAGGCTAGCGGTTCTTACACAGATACGCAGTATTTT. This sequence encodes CAINREASGSYTDTQYF.

This chain uses TRBV29-1 with TRBJ2-1; D uncertain. CDR1 and CDR2 (germline): SQVTM, ANQGSEA. This CDR3 spans 12 amino acids. The V end lost 7 bases, the J end lost 0 bases, and 7 bases lay between the germline ends. This CDR3 reads CSGVSSYNEQFF. CDR3 DNA: TGCAGCGGGGTTAGCTCCTACAATGAGCAGTTCTTC.

The table lists this clonotype with many counts. This chain uses TRBV30 with TRBJ1-2; TRBD1 is a possible D gene (6 bases). V was cut by 3 bases and J by 5 bases, with 13 bases left in between. The CDR3 has 13 residues. CDR1 and CDR2 (germline): GTSNPN, SVGIG (reference sequence). This chain's CDR3 is CAWRHTGKYGYTF. CDR3 bases: TGTGCCTGGAGGCACACAGGGAAGTATGGCTACACCTTC.

This clonotype was observed many times. The CDR3 nucleotides read TGTGCCAGCAGCTCTAGCGGTTACAATGAGCAGTTCTTC. Protein: CASSSSGYNEQFF. This chain connects TRBV7-2 to TRBJ2-1, with 7 positions matching TRBD2. With 4 bases clipped from V and 4 bases from J, the junction kept 1 base outside the gene matches. The CDR3 contains 13 residues. CDR1 and CDR2 from the germline V gene are SGHTA and FQGNSA.

The chain is built from TRBV3-1 and TRBJ1-4, with D uncertain. The CDR3 extends over 15 amino acids. V lost 2 bases to trimming and J lost 12 bases, with 19 bases between them. The germline CDR1 and CDR2 sequences are LGHDT and YNNKEL (reference sequence). The DNA for the CDR3 is TGTGCCAGCAGCCAACTGAACAACCGGTGGGAAGAACTGTTTTTT. Amino acid sequence: CASSQLNNRWEELFF.

Worth noting for this clonotype: A much more abundant neighbour one base away suggests this may be a read error. The V and J genes are TRBV18 and TRBJ2-5; D is undetermined. Germline values: CDR1 KGHSH, CDR2 LQKENI. The CDR3 has 12 residues. CDR3 nucleotides: TGTACCAGCTCACCAACCTCGGACCCCCCGTACTTC. Translating gives CTSSPTSDPPYF.

CDR3 in amino acids: CASSQGGWNEQYF. The CDR3 nucleotides are TGCGCCAGCAGCCAAGGCGGTTGGAACGAGCAGTACTTC. The J gene is TRBJ2-7, the V gene TRBV4-1; D is undetermined. V was shortened by 1 base and J by 5 bases, with 9 bases between the two germline ends. The CDR3 is made up of 13 amino acids. Germline V CDR1 and CDR2: MGHRA, YSYEKL.

The V and J genes are TRBV27 and TRBJ2-1; 7 bases agree with TRBD2. Trimming removed 6 bases from V and 12 bases from J; junction bases left unmatched: 14. The germline V gene has CDR1 MNHEY and CDR2 SMNVEV (reference sequence). This CDR3 has 14 residues. CDR3 nucleotides: TGTGCCAGCAGAAGGGGTCAAAGCGGGGCGGGGCAGTTCTTC. Protein sequence: CASRRGQSGAGQFF.

This clonotype was found many times. The rearrangement uses TRBV28 and TRBJ1-2; no reliable D call. Per the germline V gene, CDR1 is MDHEN and CDR2 is SYDVKM. There are 13 residues in the CDR3. V dropped 3 bases and J dropped 4 bases, with 9 bases sitting between them. CDR3 nucleotide sequence: TGTGCCAGCAGTTTTGTCAATTCCTATGGCTACACCTTC. Amino acids: CASSFVNSYGYTF.

This clonotype was seen repeatedly, ten times or more. This chain joins TRBV11-2 and TRBJ1-4, with D perhaps matching TRBD1 (5 bases). The germline V gene encodes CDR1 SGHAT and CDR2 FQNNGV. The CDR3 has 16 amino acids. The V and J ends lost 1 base and 7 bases respectively, with 16 bases between them. The DNA for the CDR3 is TGTGCCAGCAGCTTAGGGGTGAGGGGTCCCGGTGAAAAACTGTTTTTT. Its protein product is CASSLGVRGPGEKLFF.

In this sample, this clonotype turned up many times. This chain uses TRBV3-1 with TRBJ2-1; D remains unclear. From germline, CDR1 is LGHDT and CDR2 YNNKEL (reference sequence). The CDR3 length is 17 residues. The V and J ends lost 4 bases and 9 bases respectively, with 25 bases between them. In DNA form, the CDR3 reads TGTGCCAGCAGCCCCGCCTTGGGTCTAATTCGTTCGGGTGAGCAGTTCTTC. Translated, it gives CASSPALGLIRSGEQFF.

On this clonotype itself: Just one base apart from a much larger clone, this may be a read error. The gene calls are TRBV18 and TRBJ1-1; D gene unclear. Germline V gene lookup returns CDR1 KGHSH and CDR2 LQKENI. The CDR3 is made up of 14 amino acids. Trimming left V 1 base short and J 3 bases short, with 9 bases between. The CDR3 DNA is TGTGCCAGCTCACCACTGAGCGGCCACACTGAAGCTTTCTTT. It codes for CASSPLSGHTEAFF.

This clonotype was detected ten times or more. J is TRBJ2-7 and V is TRBV30; D is perhaps TRBD2 (6 bases). This CDR3 has 13 residues. The germline V and J ends were trimmed by 0 bases and 3 bases, with 9 bases remaining between them. CDR1 and CDR2 from the germline V gene are GTSNPN and SVGIG (reference sequence). In DNA, the CDR3 is TGTGCCTGGAGTGTAGCGGGCCGCTACGAGCAGTACTTC. As protein: CAWSVAGRYEQYF.

V and J are TRBV20-1 and TRBJ1-5; a weak D match, TRBD1 (5 bases). Germline V CDR1 and CDR2: DFQATT, SNEGSKA (reference sequence). The length of the CDR3 is 14 residues. Deletions cut 1 base from V and 3 bases from J, with 10 bases between. CDR3 amino acids: CSARVRGTNQPQHF. CDR3 nucleotide sequence: TGCAGTGCTAGAGTGCGAGGGACCAATCAGCCCCAGCATTTT.

This clonotype was observed many times. This rearrangement joins TRBV2 to TRBJ1-1, with TRBD1 identical over 10 bases. Losses at the gene ends were 8 bases for V and 3 bases for J; bases not matched to a gene: 6. From germline, CDR1 is SNHLY and CDR2 FYNNEI. The CDR3 sequence is 14 residues long. The CDR3 nucleotides read TGTGCCAGCTGTGTTGGACAGGGGGACACTGAAGCTTTCTTT. It translates to CASCVGQGDTEAFF.

The chain joins TRBV27 to TRBJ2-7, with D uncertain. The CDR3 length is 16 residues. Trimming pared 5 bases from V and 0 bases from J, leaving 17 bases between. Germline-derived CDR1 and CDR2 are MNHEY and SMNVEV (reference sequence). The CDR3 DNA follows: TGTGCCAGCAGTCCCACCACCTGGCCGACCTCCTACGAGCAGTACTTC. It is translated as CASSPTTWPTSYEQYF.

In this sample, this clonotype turned up many times. The chain recombines TRBV2 with TRBJ1-5; D perhaps matches TRBD1 (5 bases). Deletions cut 7 bases from V and 4 bases from J, with 11 bases between. CDR3 length: 13 amino acids. CDR1 and CDR2 (germline): SNHLY, FYNNEI. CDR3 sequence: CASNGHANQPQHF. CDR3 in DNA: TGTGCCAGCAATGGACACGCTAATCAGCCCCAGCATTTT. Looking up the rest from reference TRBV2 and TRBJ1-5 gives the full variable domain: EPEVTQTPSHQVTQMGQEVILRCVPISNHLYFYWYRQILGQKVEFLVSFYNNEISEKSEIFDDQFSVERPDGSNFTLKIRSTKLEDSAMYFCASNGHANQPQHFGDGTRLSIL.